One sample yielded the 20 T cell receptor beta chains listed below, sequenced in a study of shared clonotypes between healthy human individuals. Sequenced by immunoSEQ multiplex PCR; TCRdb stores in-frame clones only, minus some. The sample consists of more than 550,000 clones, around 91% of them appearing once. Sequenced material: memory CD8+ T cells from PBMCs. Subset defined: CD45RO+ cells pooled with CCR7-negative TemRA cells. All receptors derive from a man younger than 35 in good health. Some clones in this sample may be carry-over from other donors' samples.

The CDR3 DNA reads TGTGCCAGCAGTTTAGTTGGGATTTCGGGGGTCTACGAGCAGTACTTC. Translated: CASSLVGISGVYEQYF. V is TRBV27 and J is TRBJ2-7; D may be TRBD2 (6 bases). The CDR3 has 16 amino acids. Trimming removed 2 bases from V and 3 bases from J, with 17 bases in between. Germline CDR1 is MNHEY and CDR2 is SMNVEV (reference sequence).

This chain uses TRBV2 with TRBJ2-1, with D hard to call. V gave up 3 bases and J gave up 6 bases, with 15 bases separating them. Germline V gives CDR1 SNHLY, CDR2 FYNNEI. This CDR3 has 15 residues. The CDR3 spells CASSEVRRVGNEQFF. As DNA, the CDR3 is TGTGCCAGCAGTGAGGTTCGAAGGGTAGGCAATGAGCAGTTCTTC.

Concerning this clone itself: Other DNA sequences from this sample encode an identical CDR3 as well. The rearrangement links TRBV27 to TRBJ1-5, with D uncertain. V was trimmed by 3 bases and J by 3 bases, leaving 9 bases between them. The CDR3 extends over 14 amino acids. Per germline, CDR1 MNHEY and CDR2 SMNVEV (reference sequence). The CDR3 sequence is CASSFRAPNQPQHF. The DNA for the CDR3 is TGTGCCAGCAGTTTCCGGGCTCCCAATCAGCCCCAGCATTTT.

The chain links TRBV5-4 to TRBJ2-7, with TRBD2 matching over 10 bases. CDR1 and CDR2 from the germline V gene are SGHNT and YYREEE (reference sequence). Germline trimming cut 4 bases from V and 0 bases from J; bases unmatched to any gene: 7. The CDR3 has 16 amino acids. The CDR3, as DNA: TGTGCCAGCAGCACCAGGACTAGCGGACCCTCCTACGAGCAGTACTTC. Residues: CASSTRTSGPSYEQYF.

V usage is TRBV13 and J usage is TRBJ2-5, with unresolved D. Germline CDR1 and CDR2: PRHDT and FYEKMQ (reference sequence). The germline V and J ends were trimmed by 0 bases and 2 bases, with 13 bases remaining between them. This CDR3 comprises 16 residues. The CDR3 region has the DNA TGTGCCAGCAGCTTAGGCCGGGCGGTCCGACAAGAGACCCAGTACTTC. This gives the protein CASSLGRAVRQETQYF.

This clone was seen at least ten times. Additional DNA sequences in this sample encode the identical CDR3. The J gene is TRBJ1-5, the V gene TRBV27; D call uncertain. Trimming left V 3 bases short and J 3 bases short, with 9 bases between. The CDR3 consists of 14 residues. Germline values: CDR1 MNHEY, CDR2 SMNVEV (reference sequence). Here the CDR3 DNA reads TGTGCCAGCAGTTTCGGAGCTGACAATCAGCCCCAGCATTTT. It codes for CASSFGADNQPQHF.

V gene TRBV28 combines with J gene TRBJ2-5; D call uncertain. The CDR3 runs 13 residues. V lost 3 bases and J lost 3, with 8 bases in between. In germline, CDR1 is MDHEN, CDR2 SYDVKM. CDR3 loop: CASSFRAEETQYF. The DNA of the CDR3 is TGTGCCAGCAGTTTTCGGGCCGAAGAGACCCAGTACTTC.

The CDR3 loop is CASRRGSYNEQFF. The CDR3 bases are TGTGCCAGCCGAAGAGGATCCTACAATGAGCAGTTCTTC. V usage is TRBV5-4 and J usage is TRBJ2-1; D remains unclear. There are 13 residues in the CDR3. V shed 7 bases and J shed 1 base, with 9 bases lying between them. Germline CDR1 reads SGHNT; CDR2 reads YYREEE (reference sequence).

V usage is TRBV28 and J usage is TRBJ2-7, with D tentatively TRBD1 (5 bases). The ends were cut back, 4 bases at V and 5 bases at J, with 12 bases in the middle. Germline V gene data show CDR1 as MDHEN and CDR2 as SYDVKM. CDR3 length: 13 amino acids. CDR3 sequence (DNA): TGTGCCAGCAGTTATAGGGGTTGGGACGAGCAGTACTTC. It encodes CASSYRGWDEQYF.

The rearrangement uses TRBV9 and TRBJ2-1; a weak D match, TRBD2 (6 bases). Trimming removed 3 bases from V and 9 bases from J, with 13 bases in between. The CDR3 loop spans 13 amino acids. CDR1 and CDR2 from the germline V gene are SGDLS and YYNGEE. The CDR3 sequence: CASSGGTWGEQFF. CDR3 sequence (DNA): TGTGCCAGCAGCGGGGGGACTTGGGGTGAGCAGTTCTTC.

V gene TRBV19 combines with J gene TRBJ2-1; a possible D gene is TRBD2 (6 bases). Trimming cost V 9 bases and J 7 bases, with 19 bases left between them. The CDR3 loop spans 14 amino acids. Germline lookup yields CDR1 LNHDA and CDR2 SQIVND (reference sequence). The CDR3: CASRVGRAANEQFF. In DNA, the CDR3 is TGTGCCAGCCGGGTCGGGAGAGCTGCGAATGAGCAGTTCTTC.

V is TRBV7-9 and J is TRBJ2-4, with unresolved D. The ends were cut back, 5 bases at V and 1 base at J, with 21 bases in the middle. The CDR3 has 18 amino acids. Germline values: CDR1 SEHNR, CDR2 FQNEAQ (reference sequence). CDR3 DNA sequence: TGTGCCAGCAGCGGACCCGAAGTGGGTGGTTGGGCCAAAAACATTCAGTACTTC. As protein: CASSGPEVGGWAKNIQYF.

This CDR3 is CASRWTSGCLSYEQYF. In DNA, the CDR3 is TGTGCCAGCAGATGGACTAGCGGGTGCCTATCCTACGAGCAGTACTTC. The chain combines TRBV21-1 with TRBJ2-7; the table's TRBD2 call for D was not verified on the DNA. TRBV21-1 represents a pseudogene. The CDR3 spans 16 residues.

The V call is TRBV4-3, the J call TRBJ2-7; 9 bases line up with TRBD2. Germline-derived CDR1 and CDR2 are LGHNA and YSLEER. The length of the CDR3 is 17 residues. V shed 4 bases, J shed 3 bases, and the junction held 13 bases outside the gene matches. DNA of the CDR3: TGCGCCAGCAGCCCGGATCCATCGCGGGGGGGGGTCTACGAGCAGTACTTC. This codes for CASSPDPSRGGVYEQYF.

The chain is built from TRBV6-1 and TRBJ1-2; no definite D call. CDR3 length: 11 residues. V lost 3 bases and J lost 1, with 0 bases in between. Germline V gives CDR1 MNHNS, CDR2 SASEGT. The CDR3 sequence is CASSDNYGYTF. The DNA of the CDR3 is TGTGCCAGCAGTGATAACTATGGCTACACCTTC.

The V and J genes are TRBV5-1 and TRBJ2-7; 9 bases match TRBD1. The J segment lost 6 bases and the V segment lost 0 bases, leaving 4 bases of the junction unmatched. CDR1 and CDR2 from the germline V gene are SGHRS and YFSETQ. The CDR3 is made up of 14 amino acids. The CDR3 coding sequence is TGCGCCAGCAGCTTGGTACAGGGGGCGACCGAGCAGTACTTC. It is translated as CASSLVQGATEQYF.

There are a few counts of this clone. The rearrangement links TRBV7-9 to TRBJ1-3; D gene uncertain. The V gene lost 8 bases and the J gene lost 1 base, with 15 bases spanning the gap. Germline CDR1 reads SEHNR; CDR2 reads FQNEAQ (reference sequence). The CDR3 is 15 residues long. The CDR3 region is CASGSLIESGNTIYF. The CDR3 region has the DNA TGTGCCAGCGGATCATTAATTGAATCTGGAAACACCATATATTTT.

V is TRBV6-5 and J is TRBJ2-6; no clear D gene. Per the germline V gene, CDR1 is MNHEY and CDR2 is SVGAGI. V was cut by 0 bases and J by 1 base, with 7 bases left in between. The CDR3 extends over 16 amino acids. CDR3 DNA: TGTGCCAGCAGTTACTCGGTCGGGTCTGGGGCCAACGTCCTGACTTTC. Residues: CASSYSVGSGANVLTF.

V is TRBV2 and J is TRBJ1-5; D not resolved. The CDR3 has 15 residues. CDR1 SNHLY and CDR2 FYNNEI come from the germline V gene. Trimming stripped 6 bases from V and 1 base from J, with 13 bases between. DNA of the CDR3: TGTGCCAGCAGCACCTGGGAGGAGAGCAATCAGCCCCAGCATTTT. Translating gives CASSTWEESNQPQHF.

The chain joins TRBV7-9 to TRBJ1-4; D is possibly TRBD1 (5 bases). In germline, CDR1 is SEHNR, CDR2 FQNEAQ (reference sequence). V was shortened by 5 bases and J by 8 bases, with 9 bases between the two germline ends. The CDR3 has 12 amino acids. The CDR3 DNA follows: TGTGCCAGCAGCGGGGGGTCGGAAAAACTGTTTTTT. The encoded protein is CASSGGSEKLFF.